This record covers a single T cell receptor (beta chain). Its matching antigen is unknown. The germline V gene encodes CDR1 MNHEY and CDR2 SMNVEV (reference sequence). V was clipped by 3 bases and J by 7 bases; unmatched bases: 3. CDR3 length: 13 residues. The entry originates in a study of shared clonotypes between healthy human individuals. The overall study: Three plates were used per donor for CD4 naive, three for CD4 memory, two for CD8 naive and one for CD8 memory.

Deep-level running was used for the assay. Assay used: immunoSEQ multiplex PCR; TCRdb lists only in-frame clones, some missing. The sample has 2 million or so clones, approximately 94% seen once; the top ten hold more than 0.95%. Study-level results: Depth of sequencing was expected to influence donor clonotype sharing. A reduction in generation probabilities was seen for non-shared clonotypes relative to those shared by all four donors.

CD45RO-negative cells were positively selected for CCR7, leaving out terminally differentiated effector memory CD45RA+ cells. This sequence joins TRBV27 and TRBJ2-1; 7 nucleotides match TRBD2. The sequenced material came from naive CD8+ T cells sorted from blood. The TCR originated in a man aged 18-30 years in good health. The CDR3 DNA sequence: TGTGCCAGCAGTTTCTGGGAGGGAAATGAGCAGTTCTTC. Translated: CASSFWEGNEQFF.